The clone carrying this T cell receptor (beta chain) has a count of ten or more. Its matching antigen is unknown. These data originate in a study of neurological immune-mediated disorders. Study outcomes and limitations: The study found no CDR3 amino acid sequences shared by expanded clones across subjects, suggesting private repertoires in all groups.

The cDNA was generated through 5'RACE incorporating 10-nucleotide random UMIs. TCRdb redid the calling of the 5' RACE reads with MiXCR, one entry per CDR3 protein. The top ten hold 0.9% to 1.4% of the sample, which has 80,000 to 85,000 distinct CDR3 sequences, just over 2.5% seen once. V lost 0 bases and J 0 bases, leaving 7 bases between the germline ends. This CDR3 is 15 amino acids long. The germline gives CDR1 SGHRS, CDR2 YFSETQ. A total of 2 million PBMCs stored at -80 degrees C provided the unsorted libraries. This clonotype was sampled from a woman in her thirties with multiple sclerosis. Sequencing used PBMCs. The chain couples TRBV5-1 to TRBJ2-1; D not certain. CDR3 residues: CASSLGAVSYNEQFF. The CDR3 DNA sequence: TGCGCCAGCAGCTTGGGGGCGGTCTCCTACAATGAGCAGTTCTTC. Drawing the rest from reference TRBV5-1 and TRBJ2-1, the complete variable domain is KAGVTQTPRYLIKTRGQQVTLSCSPISGHRSVSWYQQTPGQGLQFLFEYFSETQRNKGNFPGRFSGRQFSNSRSEMNVSTLELGDSALYLCASSLGAVSYNEQFFGPGTRLTVL.